The clone carrying this T cell receptor (beta chain) showed up just a few times. The V gene's germline CDR1 is SGHTA and CDR2 FQGNSA. The length of the CDR3 is 15 residues. The total RNA that was extracted per sample amounted to at least 5.5 micrograms. The second PCR ran about 6 to 12 cycles with a sample-barcoded 5' primer and J-beta primers. The study obtained at least 2.5 million CDR3-containing paired-end reads from every sample. TCRdb fed the 5' RACE reads into MiXCR, producing one record per CDR3 protein. This repertoire shows hundreds of thousands of distinct CDR3 sequences, about 24% found once; its top ten account for approximately 8.7%. The entry originates in a study of blood T cells in healthy people across ages. These same data were also listed under a study on T cells of mothers and their children. In that study: A few healthy Caucasian mothers, along with their six children, served as the donors.

V usage is TRBV7-2 and J usage is TRBJ2-5; 8 positions agree with TRBD1. The DNA end is a closer match to TRBJ2-7, so the J assignment may be wrong. The receptor comes from a boy aged 5-17 years in good health. The source material was blood. In DNA, the CDR3 is TGTGCCAGCAGCTCCCAGGGGGCAGGCGGGTACGAGCAGTACTTC. It specifies CASSSQGAGGYEQYF.